This paragraph reports one TCR beta chain. The antigen it recognizes is unknown. No much larger clone is present one base from it, and per-base qualities are unavailable. This sample stems from a study of a mutant IDH1 vaccine in newly diagnosed glioma (dated by TCRdb to the early 2020s). In terms of the full investigation: Vaccination began 4-6 weeks after radiotherapy alone, or alongside temozolomide cycles in the chemotherapy-containing groups. Of the approximately 30 treated patients, 62.5% were male and approximately 40% were female, and the mean age was 40.4 years. Before enrollment, most patients had been given radiochemotherapy with temozolomide as standard therapy, while the rest had received either radiotherapy alone or temozolomide alone. Six visits were used for peripheral blood collection: V03 (baseline), V05, V07, V10, V12 and V13. Visit V12 was the week-35 safety follow-up and visit V13 was the week-47 end of study. Longitudinal TCRB deep sequencing was done for 25 treated patients, wherever samples were available for exploratory analyses.

The time point label on this specimen signifies: week 35, safety follow-up. Each vaccine dose, consisting of 300 ug of a 20-mer mutant IDH1 peptide in Montanide, was administered subcutaneously with topical imiquimod. Patients were given eight vaccinations, in weeks 1, 3, 5, 7, 11, 15, 19 and 23, which matched visits V03 through V10. Donors had newly diagnosed WHO grade 3 or 4 IDH1-mutant astrocytomas with loss of nuclear ATRX. The samples were drawn from NOA16, a multicentre, single-arm, open-label phase I trial in Germany that tested a mutant IDH1 peptide vaccine in humans for the first time. Genomic DNA for TCRB sequencing was extracted from EDTA blood using the DNeasy Blood and Tissue Kit. Receptors were amplified or captured by the immunoSEQ multiplex PCR assay. Rearranged TCR beta chain sequences were amplified with the hsTCRB Kit following the manufacturer's protocol. TCRB libraries were sequenced on an Illumina MiSeq. For the original study's pipeline: Demultiplexing, trimming and gene mapping were performed with the kit vendor's proprietary platform. TCRdb limited this immuneACCESS table to in-frame rearrangements with V and J called. A share of clones is missing; checked studies link under half to unresolved V genes, and the rest is unexplained. V, J and clone size are those of that table, while D and trimming were read from the DNA. The sample includes about 50,000 clones, with roughly 80% observed a single time. Jointly, the top ten make up roughly 4% of the sample.

CDR1 MNHEY and CDR2 SVGAGI are derived from the germline V gene. From the cysteine up to the phenylalanine, the CDR3 has a length of 14 residues. Kept here is only the CDR3 DNA, which spans 42 bases and is read in frame from base 1. V is pared back by 7 bases and J by 6 bases, with 15 bases lying between the germline termini. The study at large found these results: The authors stated that sample limitations prevented analyses of patient blood samples from being reproduced. No apparent relationship was observed between pseudoprogression and alterations in the top peripheral T cell clonotypes detected by TCRB sequencing. PBMC samples for TCRB deep sequencing were selected based on availability. Vaccine-induced immune responses across multiple MHC alleles were detected in 90% to 95% of patients.

The TCR comes from a woman aged 18-29 years with glioma. The chain joins TRBV6-5 to TRBJ2-2; there is no confident call for the D gene. Here the sequenced sample was PBMCs, taken from a glioma patient whose treatment included an IDH1 peptide vaccine. The DNA is TGTGCCAGCATCCCTCGCCGTCAGGCCGGGGAGCTGTTTTTT. Translation gives CASIPRRQAGELFF.